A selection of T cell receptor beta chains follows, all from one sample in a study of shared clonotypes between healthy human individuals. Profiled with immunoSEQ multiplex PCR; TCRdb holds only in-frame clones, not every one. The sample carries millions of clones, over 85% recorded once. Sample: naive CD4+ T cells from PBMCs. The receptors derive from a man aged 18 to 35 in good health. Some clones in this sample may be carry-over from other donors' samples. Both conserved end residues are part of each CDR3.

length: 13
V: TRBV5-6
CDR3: CASSTGALNGYTF

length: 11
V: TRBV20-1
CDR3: CSARRGYEQYF

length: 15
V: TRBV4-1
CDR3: CASSQVGTAPETQYF

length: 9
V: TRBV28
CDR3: CQRGRRYTF

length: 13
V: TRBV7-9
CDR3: CASSTRDVTEAFF

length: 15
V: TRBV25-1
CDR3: CASGQQGLSGNTIYF

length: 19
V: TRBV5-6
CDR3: CASSFPTGTSGSWGNVLTF

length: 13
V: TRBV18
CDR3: CASSPGGSYGYTF

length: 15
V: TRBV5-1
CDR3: CASSLHRQGGDGYTF

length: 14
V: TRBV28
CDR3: CASSLKQGTYGYTF

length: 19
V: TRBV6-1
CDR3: CASSEALPRTGASNYGYTF

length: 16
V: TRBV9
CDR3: CASSLAGTGSFTEAFF

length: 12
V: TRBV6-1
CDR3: CASAGWGETQYF

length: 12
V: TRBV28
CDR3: CASTTGGYEQYF

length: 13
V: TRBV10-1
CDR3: CASSDPLTDTQYF

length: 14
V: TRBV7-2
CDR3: CASSTWNGGNTIYF

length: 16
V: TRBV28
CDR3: CASSLWGTLSGNTIYF